This entry lists 27 T cell receptor beta chains sequenced from one sample in a study of shared clonotypes between healthy human individuals. Method: immunoSEQ multiplex PCR; TCRdb's copy keeps in-frame clones and lacks some. The sample includes millions of clones, 90% to 95% of them seen just once. The material sequenced was naive CD4+ T cells sorted from blood. Subset noted: CD45RA+ positively selected. The source of these receptors is a man aged 18 to 29 in good health.

The chain joins TRBV19 to TRBJ2-3; TRBD2 matches 7 bases. Germline V CDR1 and CDR2: LNHDA, SQIVND (reference sequence). The junction had 11 bases not matched to a gene; V was cut back by 3 bases and J by 8 bases. CDR3 length: 15 residues. CDR3 loop: CASSMGAAGRATQYF. The CDR3 nucleotides are TGTGCCAGTAGTATGGGAGCGGCGGGGAGGGCTACGCAGTATTTT.

This rearrangement joins TRBV5-1 to TRBJ2-3, with TRBD2 matching over 9 bases. Germline V gene data show CDR1 as SGHRS and CDR2 as YFSETQ. The V gene end was trimmed by 3 bases and the J gene end by 7 bases; junction bases not matched to a gene: 12. This CDR3 has 16 residues. The CDR3 sequence is CASSWGFSSGENTQYF. The DNA of the CDR3 is TGCGCCAGCAGCTGGGGTTTCTCTAGCGGGGAGAATACGCAGTATTTT.

The J gene is TRBJ2-7, the V gene TRBV6-5; maybe TRBD1 (6 bases). The germline V and J ends were trimmed by 2 bases and 3 bases, with 14 bases remaining between them. This CDR3 region has 15 residues. The germline V gene encodes CDR1 MNHEY and CDR2 SVGAGI. The CDR3 region has the DNA TGTGCCAGCAGTTACCGAGGACAGCCTGACTACGAGCAGTACTTC. As protein: CASSYRGQPDYEQYF.

This clone was seen once. The chain carries TRBV9 and TRBJ1-1, with D possibly TRBD1 on 5 matching bases. The ends were cut back, 0 bases at V and 10 bases at J, with 19 bases in the middle. The germline gives CDR1 SGDLS, CDR2 YYNGEE. The CDR3 length is 15 residues. In DNA, the CDR3 is TGTGCCAGCAGCGTAGATTTGGCAGCTGGGGGTCGAGCTTTCTTT. It codes for CASSVDLAAGGRAFF.

The gene calls are TRBV20-1 and TRBJ2-5, with a tentative D call TRBD1 (5 bases). V gave up 8 bases and J gave up 1 base, with 8 bases separating them. Per germline, CDR1 DFQATT and CDR2 SNEGSKA (reference sequence). The CDR3 consists of 11 residues. CDR3: CSPGSQETQYF. As DNA, the CDR3 is TGCAGTCCAGGGTCCCAAGAGACCCAGTACTTC.

The rearrangement joins TRBV2 to TRBJ1-5; perhaps TRBD1 as D (6 bases). CDR3 length equals 16 residues. With 2 bases removed from V and 6 bases from J, the gap between germline ends came to 17 bases. The germline V gene encodes CDR1 SNHLY and CDR2 FYNNEI. The CDR3 region has the DNA TGTGCCAGCAGTGAACAGGGGAGCGGTTTTAGTCAGCCCCAGCATTTT. Translation gives CASSEQGSGFSQPQHF.

The CDR3 here is CASSKDRATKNIQYF. The CDR3 nucleotides read TGTGCCAGTAGTAAGGACAGGGCGACCAAAAACATTCAGTACTTC. This chain joins TRBV19 and TRBJ2-4; 8 nucleotides line up with TRBD1. Losses at the gene ends were 4 bases for V and 2 bases for J; bases not matched to a gene: 4. The CDR3 consists of 15 residues. CDR1 is LNHDA, CDR2 SQIVND, per germline (reference sequence).

CDR3 nucleotides: TGCGCCAGCGGGAGCTTCGAGGCCGGGGAGCTGTTTTTT. Its translation is CASGSFEAGELFF. V usage is TRBV5-1 and J usage is TRBJ2-2, with a tentative D call TRBD2 (5 bases). CDR1 and CDR2 from the germline V gene are SGHRS and YFSETQ. The CDR3 has 13 amino acids. Trimming left V 7 bases short and J 6 bases short, with 13 bases between. Full variable domain (rest looked up from reference TRBV5-1 and TRBJ2-2): KAGVTQTPRYLIKTRGQQVTLSCSPISGHRSVSWYQQTPGQGLQFLFEYFSETQRNKGNFPGRFSGRQFSNSRSEMNVSTLELGDSALYLCASGSFEAGELFFGEGSRLTVL.

The J gene is TRBJ1-2, the V gene TRBV7-2; D is unresolved. Germline CDR1 and CDR2: SGHTA and FQGNSA. Between the trimmed V and J ends, which lost 1 base and 7 bases, there was a span of 10 bases. The CDR3 spans 13 residues. DNA of the CDR3: TGTGCCAGCAGCTTAGTTCTTGACATTGGCTACACCTTC. Translated, it gives CASSLVLDIGYTF. The whole variable domain, filled in from reference TRBV7-2 and TRBJ1-2, reads GAGVSQSPSNKVTEKGKDVELRCDPISGHTALYWYRQSLGQGLEFLIYFQGNSAPDKSGLPSDRFSAERTGGSVSTLTIQRTQQEDSAVYLCASSLVLDIGYTFGSGTRLTVV.

The rearrangement joins TRBV28 to TRBJ2-7, with 8 bases that match TRBD1. Germline CDR1 and CDR2: MDHEN and SYDVKM. The CDR3 loop spans 13 amino acids. Losses at the gene ends were 10 bases for V and 2 bases for J; bases not matched to a gene: 7. The CDR3 here is CAIGPGQAYEQYF. CDR3 coding DNA: TGTGCCATCGGCCCGGGACAGGCCTACGAGCAGTACTTC. Using reference TRBV28 and TRBJ2-7 for the parts outside the CDR3, the full variable domain is DVKVTQSSRYLVKRTGEKVFLECVQDMDHENMFWYRQDPGLGLRLIYFSYDVKMKEKGDIPEGYSVSREKKERFSLILESASTNQTSMYLCAIGPGQAYEQYFGPGTRLTVT.

The rearrangement joins TRBV5-6 to TRBJ1-6, with D uncertain. The CDR3 loop spans 14 amino acids. Germline-derived CDR1 and CDR2 are SGHDT and YYEEEE. V shed 4 bases and J shed 5 bases, with 10 bases lying between them. The CDR3 is CASSTPQDNSPLHF. CDR3 bases: TGTGCCAGCAGCACCCCTCAGGATAATTCACCCCTCCACTTT.

The gene calls are TRBV7-6 and TRBJ2-5; D unclear. Germline V lookup: CDR1 SGHVS, CDR2 FNYEAQ. V was trimmed by 5 bases and J by 4 bases, leaving 17 bases between them. This CDR3 contains 15 residues. The CDR3 sequence is CASSPPVGSGETQYF. The DNA of the CDR3 is TGTGCCAGCAGCCCACCGGTGGGATCCGGAGAGACCCAGTACTTC.

The chain has TRBV5-4 and TRBJ2-5, with D perhaps being TRBD1 or TRBD2 (5 bases each). CDR3 length equals 14 residues. CDR1 is SGHNT and CDR2 is YYREEE in the germline V gene (reference sequence). Deletions cut 4 bases from V and 1 base from J, with 11 bases between. The chain's CDR3 is CASSQSGTQETQYF. DNA for the CDR3: TGTGCCAGCAGCCAGTCCGGGACCCAAGAGACCCAGTACTTC.

The chain is built from TRBV28 and TRBJ2-3, with D possibly TRBD1 on 5 matching bases. Germline CDR1 reads MDHEN; CDR2 reads SYDVKM. V gave up 2 bases and J gave up 1 base, with 13 bases separating them. The CDR3 contains 16 residues. The CDR3 sequence is CASSLMGREGTDTQYF. The CDR3 nucleotides read TGTGCCAGCAGTTTAATGGGGCGCGAGGGCACAGATACGCAGTATTTT.

The rearrangement links TRBV18 to TRBJ1-1; no clear D. CDR1 KGHSH and CDR2 LQKENI come from the germline V gene. The germline V and J ends were trimmed by 0 bases and 4 bases, with 6 bases remaining between them. The CDR3 covers 13 residues. CDR3 nucleotide sequence: TGTGCCAGCTCACCACCGAGTTTCACTGAAGCTTTCTTT. As protein: CASSPPSFTEAFF.

The chain uses TRBV6-4 and TRBJ1-5, with D tentatively TRBD1 (6 bases). The CDR3 spans 15 residues. V was pared by 4 bases and J by 3 bases, with 13 bases between. Germline V CDR1 and CDR2: MRHNA, SNTAGT. The CDR3 DNA follows: TGTGCCAGCAGTGCACAGGGATGGACCAATCAGCCCCAGCATTTT. Its protein product is CASSAQGWTNQPQHF.

About this clone itself: Other nucleotide sequences from this sample produce the same CDR3. The V call is TRBV20-1, the J call TRBJ2-3; D remains ambiguous. There are 11 residues in the CDR3. Looked up from germline, CDR1 is DFQATT and CDR2 is SNEGSKA (reference sequence). V was clipped by 1 base and J by 4 bases, with 3 bases between them. CDR3 DNA sequence: TGCAGTGCTAGAGTAGCAGATACGCAGTATTTT. Protein product: CSARVADTQYF.

This chain joins TRBV18 and TRBJ2-7; D might be TRBD1 or TRBD2, each matching 6 bases. Trimming removed 3 bases from V and 3 bases from J, with 15 bases in between. The CDR3 is made up of 15 amino acids. Germline V gene lookup returns CDR1 KGHSH and CDR2 LQKENI. The CDR3 spells CASSPEQGGGYEQYF. CDR3 DNA sequence: TGTGCCAGCTCACCCGAACAGGGAGGCGGCTACGAGCAGTACTTC.

This clone has just one count. The chain combines TRBV6-1 with TRBJ1-5, with 8 nucleotides matching TRBD1. Germline CDR1 reads MNHNS; CDR2 reads SASEGT. This CDR3 is 16 amino acids long. The V segment lost 4 bases and the J segment 2 bases; nucleotides outside the gene matches: 7. The CDR3 region is CASSGWTGNGNQPQHF. CDR3 coding DNA: TGTGCCAGCAGTGGCTGGACAGGGAATGGCAATCAGCCCCAGCATTTT.

The rearrangement uses TRBV27 and TRBJ2-7; TRBD2 might be the D (5 bases). V was trimmed by 0 bases and J by 2 bases, leaving 8 bases between them. CDR3 size: 14 residues. CDR1 MNHEY and CDR2 SMNVEV come from the germline V gene (reference sequence). The CDR3 here is CASSLSGEPYEQYF. CDR3 sequence (DNA): TGTGCCAGCAGTTTATCGGGAGAACCCTACGAGCAGTACTTC.

J is TRBJ2-7 and V is TRBV9, with 13 nucleotides matching TRBD2. J gave up 4 bases and V 4 bases, and 8 bases lay outside the gene matches. Germline CDR1 SGDLS, CDR2 YYNGEE. The CDR3 is 16 amino acids. The CDR3 sequence is CASSSGLAGVQYEQYF. DNA for the CDR3: TGTGCCAGCAGCTCCGGACTAGCGGGAGTACAGTACGAGCAGTACTTC.

V and J are TRBV6-1 and TRBJ1-1; perhaps TRBD1 as D (5 bases). V was clipped by 6 bases and J by 0 bases, with 8 bases between them. Germline assignment: CDR1 MNHNS and CDR2 SASEGT. The CDR3 runs 13 residues. CDR3: CASRGHMNTEAFF. DNA of the CDR3: TGTGCCAGCAGGGGGCACATGAACACTGAAGCTTTCTTT.

This sequence joins TRBV11-2 and TRBJ1-2, with no clear D. The germline gives CDR1 SGHAT, CDR2 FQNNGV. The CDR3 runs 18 residues. Trimming shortened V by 1 base and J by 0 bases, and 18 bases separated the two germline ends. CDR3 region: CASSLVAGRPKSNYGYTF. DNA of the CDR3: TGTGCCAGCAGCTTAGTGGCCGGCCGGCCCAAATCTAACTATGGCTACACCTTC.

Worth noting for this clone: In the same sample, other DNA sequences code for this CDR3. This chain links TRBV2 with TRBJ1-1; 7 bases agree with TRBD1. This CDR3 contains 13 residues. J was trimmed by 1 base and V by 6 bases; bases with no gene match: 2. The V gene's germline CDR1 is SNHLY and CDR2 FYNNEI. The CDR3 DNA follows: TGTGCCAGCAGAAGGACAGGGAACACTGAAGCTTTCTTT. The encoded protein is CASRRTGNTEAFF.

Turning to this clone: Compared with germline, one end of the junction differs, possibly owing to a read error. V gene TRBV29-1 combines with J gene TRBJ2-3, with D perhaps assigned TRBD1 or TRBD2 (6 bases each). The CDR3 is 14 residues long. Germline assignment: CDR1 SQVTM and CDR2 ANQGSEA. The CDR3 here is CSVEGTSGADTQYF. CDR3 DNA sequence: TGCAGCGTCGAAGGGACATCGGGGGCAGATACGCAGTATTTT.

The CDR3 bases are TGTGCCAGCATGATGTGGGACAGGAGTGCAGATACGCAGTATTTT. Translating it yields CASMMWDRSADTQYF. V and J are TRBV5-6 and TRBJ2-3, with 8 bases that match TRBD1. J lost 4 bases, V lost 6 bases, and 10 bases had no gene match. Germline CDR1 SGHDT, CDR2 YYEEEE. CDR3 length equals 15 residues.

V usage is TRBV9 and J usage is TRBJ1-1; D unresolved. CDR3 length: 14 residues. With 7 bases removed from V and 0 bases from J, the gap between germline ends came to 13 bases. Germline values: CDR1 SGDLS, CDR2 YYNGEE. CDR3: CASAPGRVNTEAFF. For the CDR3, the DNA is TGTGCCAGCGCCCCTGGGAGGGTGAACACTGAAGCTTTCTTT.